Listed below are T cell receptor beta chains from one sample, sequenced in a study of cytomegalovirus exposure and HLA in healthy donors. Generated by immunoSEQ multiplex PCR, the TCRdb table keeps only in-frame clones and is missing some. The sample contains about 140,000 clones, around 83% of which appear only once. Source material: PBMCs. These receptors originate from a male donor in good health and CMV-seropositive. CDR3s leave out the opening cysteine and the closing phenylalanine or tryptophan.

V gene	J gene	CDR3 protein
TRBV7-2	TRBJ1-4	ASSLAWSSSEKLF
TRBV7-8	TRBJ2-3	ASSKTSGAGTDTQY
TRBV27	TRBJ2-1	ASSLTTGTGVHEQF
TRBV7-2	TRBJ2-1	ASSSDFYNEQF
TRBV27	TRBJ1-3	ASSRQGAPGNTIY
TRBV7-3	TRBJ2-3	ASTRQGTTDTQY
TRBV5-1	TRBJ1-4	ASSVFGQGAGGDEKLF
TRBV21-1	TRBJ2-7	ASSRAPGGVYEQY
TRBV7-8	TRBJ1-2	ASSPNGQAPYGYT
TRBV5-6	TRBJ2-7	ASSPGLAGGLSYEQY
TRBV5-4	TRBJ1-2	ASSADGNYGYT
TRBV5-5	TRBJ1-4	ASSLVGTGKNEKLF
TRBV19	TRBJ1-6	ASSISQDSSPLH
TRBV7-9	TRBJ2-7	ASSLPSVYEQY
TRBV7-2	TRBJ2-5	ASSFGWQETQY
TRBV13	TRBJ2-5	ASSSDRTAPQETQY
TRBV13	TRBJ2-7	ASSWTSGGISYEQY
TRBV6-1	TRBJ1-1	ASSDDRDRAAF
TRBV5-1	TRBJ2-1	ASSLDSGGGYNEQF
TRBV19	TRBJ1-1	ASSIDTGGSNTEAF
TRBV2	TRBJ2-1	ASSWLAAYNEQF
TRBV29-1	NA	SVDGITGGDSYEQY
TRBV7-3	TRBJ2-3	ASSSANRTGHSTDTQY
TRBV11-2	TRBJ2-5	ASSLGGVNQETQY
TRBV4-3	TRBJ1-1	ASSQERRSNTEAF
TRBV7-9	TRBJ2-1	ASSQTSGILQF
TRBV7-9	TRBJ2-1	ASSLGAGGPEEQF
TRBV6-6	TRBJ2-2	ASAGLATGELF
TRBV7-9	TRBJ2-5	ASDPAGGPQETQY
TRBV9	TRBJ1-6	ASSVGQGKWNNSPLH
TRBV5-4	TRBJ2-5	ASSQAAGARETQY
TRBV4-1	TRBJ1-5	ASSQEPYSNQPQH
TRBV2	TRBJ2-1	ASSLTSGNEQF
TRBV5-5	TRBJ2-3	ASSLPQGGIITDTQY
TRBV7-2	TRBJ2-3	ASSFSGGGTDTQY
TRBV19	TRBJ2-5	ASSMGDIDQETQY
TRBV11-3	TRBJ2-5	ASSRTGVSETQY
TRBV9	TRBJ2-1	ASSVRSYNEQF
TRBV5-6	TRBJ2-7	ASSSNPGFSYEQY
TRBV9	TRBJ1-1	ASSVTGSTEAF
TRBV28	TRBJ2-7	ASSLGHSNSYEQY
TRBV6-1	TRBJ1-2	ASRRGNYGYT
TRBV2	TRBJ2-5	ASSEAWAGVRGTQY
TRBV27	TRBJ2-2	ASSLMAGGTGELF
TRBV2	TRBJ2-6	ASSRRQQGILSGANVLT
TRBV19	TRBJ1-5	ASSFGNYQPQH
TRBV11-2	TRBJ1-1	ASSLVPNLDRGLNTEAF
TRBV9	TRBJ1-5	ASSATAGGNQPQH
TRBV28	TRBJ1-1	ASTGGVRTEAF
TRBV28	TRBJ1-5	ASREAYSNQPQH